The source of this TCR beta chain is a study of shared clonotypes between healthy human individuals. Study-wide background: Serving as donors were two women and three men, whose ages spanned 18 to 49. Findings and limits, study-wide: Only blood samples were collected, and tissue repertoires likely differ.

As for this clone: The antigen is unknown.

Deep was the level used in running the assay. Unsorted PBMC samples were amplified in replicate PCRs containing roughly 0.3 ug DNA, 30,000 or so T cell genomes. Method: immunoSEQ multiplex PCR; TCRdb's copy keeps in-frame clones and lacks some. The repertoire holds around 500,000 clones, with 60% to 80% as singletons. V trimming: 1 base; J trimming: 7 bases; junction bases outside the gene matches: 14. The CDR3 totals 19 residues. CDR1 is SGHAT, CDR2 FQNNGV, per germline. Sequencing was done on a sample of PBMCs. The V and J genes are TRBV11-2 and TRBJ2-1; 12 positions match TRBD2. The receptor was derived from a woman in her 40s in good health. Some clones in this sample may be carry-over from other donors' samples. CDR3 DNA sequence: TGTGCCAGCAGCTTAGTTTACGCTAGCGGGAGGGCCCTCGGAAATGAGCAGTTCTTC. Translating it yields CASSLVYASGRALGNEQFF.